One sample yielded the 23 T cell receptor beta chains listed below, sequenced in a study of regulatory T cells in long-lasting Graves disease (dated by TCRdb to 2020 to 2023). The library relied on multiplex PCR. Sequencing relied on an Illumina HiSeq 4000. TCR beta libraries were built with iRepertoire HTBI primers and Arm-PCR amplification of CDR3 regions. The public reads were reanalyzed by TCRdb: fastp trimming at Q25, MiXCR alignment, in-frame beta chains only. When rows share a CDR3 protein, they turn into one entry using the most common DNA and genes. For this sample there are 250,000 or so distinct CDR3 sequences; 20% appear just once. Over 11% of the sample is in the top ten clones. The intended sense of this specimen's time point label: newly diagnosed GD, antithyroid drugs for less than 3 months. For both TCR sequencing and RNA sequencing, RNA was extracted from PBMCs using TRIzol. The sample in question was peripheral blood mononuclear cells (PBMCs), obtained at new diagnosis, from a patient treated with antithyroid drugs. These TCRs come from a female donor with Graves disease.

Ten or more counts support this clonotype. The chain carries TRBV18 and TRBJ2-3; 9 positions agree with TRBD2. CDR1 is KGHSH and CDR2 is LQKENI in the germline V gene. V dropped 5 bases and J dropped 1; count of bases not matched to a gene: 4. The CDR3 extends over 15 amino acids. CDR3 nucleotide sequence: TGTGCCAGCTCAATAGCGGGAGCAGGCACAGATACGCAGTATTTT. Its protein product is CASSIAGAGTDTQYF.

This clonotype was picked up many times. The J gene is TRBJ2-3, the V gene TRBV29-1, with TRBD2 matching over 7 bases. The CDR3 length is 14 residues. Germline CDR1 and CDR2: SQVTM and ANQGSEA. V trimming: 4 bases; J trimming: 3 bases; junction bases outside the gene matches: 7. CDR3 nucleotide sequence: TGCAGCGTTGGGGGGGGGGGAACAACAGATACGCAGTATTTT. Translation: CSVGGGGTTDTQYF.

This chain uses TRBV6-2 or TRBV6-3 with TRBJ1-2; D is uncertain. V lost 6 bases and J 2 bases, leaving 13 bases between the germline ends. CDR1 MNHEY and CDR2 SVGEGT come from the germline V gene. The CDR3 totals 14 residues. The CDR3 reads CASSRGSGNYGYTF. In nucleotides, the CDR3 is TGTGCCAGCAGCCGTGGCTCGGGGAACTATGGCTACACCTTC.

The table lists this clonotype with many counts. The V gene is TRBV29-1, the J gene TRBJ1-4; D ambiguous. Germline-derived CDR1 and CDR2 are SQVTM and ANQGSEA. This CDR3 is built from 13 residues. The V end lost 8 bases, the J end lost 4 bases, and 14 bases lay between the germline ends. DNA for the CDR3: TGCAGCTCCCAGGCGGGGAGTAATGAAAAACTGTTTTTT. Encoded protein: CSSQAGSNEKLFF. The variable domain in full, with the rest retrieved from reference TRBV29-1 and TRBJ1-4, is SAVISQKPSRDICQRGTSLTIQCQVDSQVTMMFWYRQQPGQSLTLIATANQGSEATYESGFVIDKFPISRPNLTFSTLTVSNMSPEDSSIYLCSSQAGSNEKLFFGSGTQLSVL.

This clonotype was picked up a small number of times. V usage is TRBV7-9 and J usage is TRBJ2-2; D is undetermined. Germline V gene sequence: CDR1 SEHNR, CDR2 FQNEAQ (reference sequence). The V end was cut by 4 bases, the J end by 1 base, with 13 bases between. The CDR3 consists of 16 residues. CDR3 sequence reads: CASSSPETQNTGELFF. The CDR3 nucleotides read TGTGCCAGCAGCTCGCCTGAGACCCAGAACACCGGGGAGCTGTTTTTT.

This clonotype was seen ten or more times. The CDR3 spells CASSGRGSGTGELFF. The CDR3 DNA follows: TGTGCCAGCAGCGGCAGGGGTAGTGGCACCGGGGAGCTGTTTTTT. The V and J genes are TRBV11-1 and TRBJ2-2; a weak D match, TRBD1 (6 bases). V dropped 5 bases and J dropped 4 bases, with 14 bases sitting between them. This CDR3 has 15 amino acids. Germline CDR1 is SGHAT and CDR2 is FQDESV (reference sequence).

This clonotype was recorded at least ten times. The J gene is TRBJ2-7, the V gene TRBV20-1; the match to TRBD2 covers 10 bases. This CDR3 spans 13 amino acids. V dropped 6 bases and J dropped 6; count of bases not matched to a gene: 8. Germline V gene sequence: CDR1 DFQATT, CDR2 SNEGSKA (reference sequence). In DNA, the CDR3 is TGCAGTGCAGCGGGAGGGCCAGAATCCGAGCAGTACTTC. This translates into CSAAGGPESEQYF.

This clonotype appeared many times. The gene calls are TRBV7-9 and TRBJ1-2; perhaps TRBD1 as D (5 bases). This CDR3 spans 14 amino acids. The V and J ends lost 6 bases and 4 bases respectively, with 15 bases between them. CDR1 is SEHNR, CDR2 FQNEAQ, per germline (reference sequence). The CDR3: CASSPGRGGYGYTF. CDR3 coding DNA: TGTGCCAGCAGTCCGGGTCGGGGCGGCTATGGCTACACCTTC.

This clonotype has at least ten counts. The rearrangement joins TRBV7-6 to TRBJ1-5, with D uncertain. This CDR3 contains 14 residues. V was shortened by 4 bases and J by 7 bases, with 14 bases between the two germline ends. Looked up from germline, CDR1 is SGHVS and CDR2 is FNYEAQ. CDR3 region: CASSWGGSGQPQHF. CDR3 DNA: TGTGCCAGCAGCTGGGGTGGCTCGGGACAGCCCCAGCATTTT.

The chain has TRBV7-9 and TRBJ2-7; 9 bases are shared with TRBD2. This CDR3 has 16 amino acids. CDR1 and CDR2 (germline): SEHNR, FQNEAQ (reference sequence). The V gene end was trimmed by 1 base and the J gene end by 3 bases; junction bases not matched to a gene: 7. The CDR3 DNA reads as TGTGCCAGCAGCTTAGTGTTCGGGACTAGCTTCTACGAGCAGTACTTC. It codes for CASSLVFGTSFYEQYF.

As concerns this clonotype: Given a much more abundant clone one base away, this may be a read error. The gene calls are TRBV6-1 and TRBJ1-2, with TRBD1 matching 9 bases. Germline V gene sequence: CDR1 MNHNS, CDR2 SASEGT. Losses at the gene ends were 3 bases for V and 8 bases for J; bases not matched to a gene: 7. This CDR3 spans 14 amino acids. The CDR3, as DNA: TGTGCCAGCAGTGAGGGACAGGGAAGGCGAGGCTACACCTTC. Protein product: CASSEGQGRRGYTF.

This clonotype was picked up many times. J is TRBJ2-7 and V is TRBV9; maybe TRBD2 (5 bases). Trimming shortened V by 2 bases and J by 3 bases, and 6 bases separated the two germline ends. The CDR3 is made up of 12 amino acids. The V gene's germline CDR1 is SGDLS and CDR2 YYNGEE. The CDR3 loop is CASSVEGYEQYF. DNA of the CDR3: TGTGCCAGCAGCGTTGAGGGCTACGAGCAGTACTTC.

This clonotype was found many times. The genes are TRBV7-2 and TRBJ2-1; 10 nucleotides agree with TRBD2. The CDR3 consists of 14 residues. V lost 7 bases to trimming and J lost 2 bases; unmatched junction nucleotides: 2. Per the germline V gene, CDR1 is SGHTA and CDR2 is FQGNSA. CDR3 DNA sequence: TGTGCCAGCACACTAGCGGGAACCTACAATGAGCAGTTCTTC. It codes for CASTLAGTYNEQFF.

This clonotype was seen ten or more times. The chain has TRBV18 and TRBJ1-1; the D is unclear. The CDR3 length is 13 residues. V was clipped by 3 bases and J by 3 bases, with 8 bases between them. The germline V gene encodes CDR1 KGHSH and CDR2 LQKENI. CDR3 nucleotide sequence: TGTGCCAGCTCACCGGTCCGGGACACTGAAGCTTTCTTT. This gives the protein CASSPVRDTEAFF.

This clonotype has more than one count but fewer than ten. J is TRBJ2-5 and V is TRBV30; 11 bases line up with TRBD2. The V and J ends lost 5 bases and 6 bases, in that order; junction bases with no gene match: 5. This CDR3 spans 13 amino acids. Germline CDR1 is GTSNPN and CDR2 is SVGIG (reference sequence). The CDR3 sequence: CAWVGLAEKTQYF. The CDR3 DNA follows: TGTGCCTGGGTGGGACTAGCGGAAAAGACCCAGTACTTC.

This clonotype was recorded at least ten times. V usage is TRBV7-8 and J usage is TRBJ2-5; D is possibly TRBD1 or TRBD2 (7 bases each). Germline CDR1 SGHVS, CDR2 FQNEAQ. V gave up 3 bases and J gave up 4 bases, with 15 bases separating them. This CDR3 region has 15 residues. The CDR3 nucleotides read TGTGCCAGCAGCTTTTACCAGGGGGGGGGAGAGACCCAGTACTTC. It is translated as CASSFYQGGGETQYF. The full variable domain, completed using reference TRBV7-8 and TRBJ2-5, is GAGVSQSPRYKVAKRGQDVALRCDPISGHVSLFWYQQALGQGPEFLTYFQNEAQLDKSGLPSDRFFAERPEGSVSTLKIQRTQQEDSAVYLCASSFYQGGGETQYFGPGTRLLVL.

This clonotype was detected ten times or more. This chain joins TRBV6-1 and TRBJ2-2, with a weak D call TRBD2 (7 bases). Per germline, CDR1 MNHNS and CDR2 SASEGT. The CDR3 runs to 13 residues. Trimming took 6 bases from V and 9 from J, leaving 14 bases between them. The CDR3 loop is CASRPLRGRELFF. The CDR3 region has the DNA TGTGCCAGCAGACCCCTGCGGGGGCGGGAGCTGTTTTTT.

The V and J genes are TRBV7-6 and TRBJ1-2, with 8 positions matching TRBD1. CDR1 and CDR2 (germline): SGHVS, FNYEAQ. J gave up 8 bases and V 5 bases, and 10 bases lay outside the gene matches. The CDR3 sequence is 14 residues long. The CDR3 is CASSPGQGGRGYTF. DNA for the CDR3: TGTGCCAGCAGCCCAGGACAGGGAGGTCGGGGCTACACCTTC.

This clonotype was picked up a small number of times. V usage is TRBV7-8 and J usage is TRBJ2-2, with 14 bases aligning to TRBD2. The trim removed 3 bases at V and 4 bases at J, leaving 7 bases unmatched. Germline lookup yields CDR1 SGHVS and CDR2 FQNEAQ. The CDR3 runs to 18 residues. The CDR3 here is CASSFRGLAGVSTGELFF. CDR3 DNA sequence: TGTGCCAGCAGCTTCCGGGGACTAGCGGGAGTGAGCACCGGGGAGCTGTTTTTT.

A word on this clonotype: This sequence may be a read error, since a much larger clone differs from it by one base. J is TRBJ2-6 and V is TRBV11-3; D possibly corresponds to TRBD1 (5 bases). The CDR3 runs 15 residues. Germline values: CDR1 SGHNT, CDR2 YENEEA. CDR3 loop: CASSFQAFGANVLAF. The CDR3 nucleotides read TGTGCCAGCAGTTTTCAGGCGTTTGGGGCCAACGTCCTGGCTTTC.

For this clonotype: This likely traces to a read error, being one base from a far larger clone. V and J are TRBV10-3 and TRBJ2-1; D is ambiguous. Germline CDR1 ENHRY, CDR2 SYGVKD. The ends were cut back, 3 bases at V and 1 base at J, with 10 bases in the middle. This CDR3 comprises 15 residues. DNA of the CDR3: TGTGCCATCAGTGAAGGAACAGCGTCCTACAATGAGCAGTTCTTC. Translated, it gives CAISEGTASYNEQFF.

This chain uses TRBV7-2 with TRBJ1-5; D may be TRBD1 (5 bases). The ends were cut back, 1 base at V and 11 bases at J, with 18 bases in the middle. This CDR3 is 15 amino acids long. Germline CDR1 is SGHTA and CDR2 is FQGNSA. The CDR3 is CASSLGRGRPEAQHF. The CDR3 nucleotides read TGTGCCAGCAGCTTAGGCCGGGGACGCCCGGAGGCCCAGCATTTT.

This chain uses TRBV19 with TRBJ2-2, with D unclear. This CDR3 spans 14 amino acids. Germline V lookup: CDR1 LNHDA, CDR2 SQIVND (reference sequence). V lost 3 bases and J 0 bases, leaving 5 bases between the germline ends. The CDR3 DNA follows: TGTGCCAGTAGTATTCGGGCGAACACCGGGGAGCTGTTTTTT. Protein: CASSIRANTGELFF.